This entry lists 12 T cell receptor beta chains sequenced from one sample in a study of cytomegalovirus exposure and HLA in healthy donors. 60 Vbeta and 13 Jbeta primers were used in PCR. Repertoires were generated with immunoSEQ multiplex PCR, while TCRdb's copy carries only in-frame clones and drops some. The sample shows about 230,000 clones, around 80% of them seen only once. Specimen: PBMCs. These receptors were taken from a woman aged 55 to 70 in good health and CMV-seropositive.

V usage is TRBV2 and J usage is TRBJ2-7; 8 bases map to TRBD1. Losses at the gene ends were 5 bases for V and 3 bases for J; bases not matched to a gene: 6. CDR3 length equals 14 residues. Germline CDR1 reads SNHLY; CDR2 reads FYNNEI. CDR3 sequence reads: CASSMTDRGYEQYF. CDR3 DNA: TGTGCCAGCAGTATGACTGACAGGGGCTACGAGCAGTACTTC.

For this clone: One end of the junction fails to match germline, which may point to a read error. The rearrangement uses TRBV6-5 and TRBJ2-5, with TRBD2 matching over 9 bases. CDR1 and CDR2 (germline): MNHEY, SVGAGI. The CDR3 has 14 amino acids. The CDR3 nucleotides read TGTGCCAGCAAATCTAGCGGGATTGTCGAGACCCAGCACTTC. This translates into CASKSSGIVETQHF.

The rearrangement uses TRBV6-5 and TRBJ1-1; D may be TRBD1 (6 bases). Trimming pared 4 bases from V and 1 base from J, leaving 13 bases between. The CDR3 sequence is 15 residues long. Looked up from germline, CDR1 is MNHEY and CDR2 is SVGAGI. DNA of the CDR3: TGTGCCAGCAGTTTACCGGGACACCAGAACACTGAAGCTTTCTTT. This codes for CASSLPGHQNTEAFF.

The V gene is TRBV18, the J gene TRBJ2-7; 9 bases fit TRBD1. The germline CDR1 and CDR2 sequences are KGHSH and LQKENI. This CDR3 comprises 14 residues. V gave up 5 bases and J gave up 0 bases; unmatched junction bases: 2. The CDR3, as DNA: TGTGCCAGCTCATCGACAGGGGGCTCCTACGAGCAGTACTTC. Translated, it gives CASSSTGGSYEQYF.

The chain uses TRBV6-1 and TRBJ1-2, with a weak D call TRBD1 (5 bases). V shed 7 bases and J shed 0 bases, with 12 bases lying between them. The CDR3 spans 14 residues. Germline CDR1 reads MNHNS; CDR2 reads SASEGT. This chain's CDR3 is CASIKDRANYGYTF. Written as DNA, the CDR3 is TGTGCCAGCATTAAAGACAGAGCTAACTATGGCTACACCTTC.

The CDR3 loop is CASSSGQAGGYTF. The CDR3 nucleotides are TGTGCCAGCAGCTCCGGACAGGCGGGGGGCTACACCTTC. The chain combines TRBV7-3 with TRBJ1-2, with TRBD1 matching 7 bases. The J segment lost 8 bases and the V segment lost 4 bases, leaving 7 bases of the junction unmatched. Germline CDR1 is SGHTA and CDR2 is FQGTGA. The CDR3 has 13 residues.

The rearrangement uses TRBV28 and TRBJ2-1; tentatively, D is TRBD2 (6 bases). Deletions cut 6 bases from V and 0 bases from J, with 24 bases between. The CDR3 sequence is 19 residues long. Looked up from germline, CDR1 is MDHEN and CDR2 is SYDVKM. Here the CDR3 reads CASRIGRARGSSSYNEQFF. The CDR3 coding sequence is TGTGCCAGCAGGATTGGGAGAGCCCGGGGGAGTAGCTCCTACAATGAGCAGTTCTTC.

This clone is a singleton in its sample. The genes are TRBV2 and TRBJ2-7; 7 bases line up with TRBD1. The CDR3 covers 15 residues. J gave up 7 bases and V 7 bases, and 16 bases lay outside the gene matches. Looked up from germline, CDR1 is SNHLY and CDR2 is FYNNEI. CDR3 protein: CASTLEQGPSEEQYF. The CDR3 DNA follows: TGTGCCAGCACCCTTGAACAGGGGCCCTCTGAGGAGCAGTACTTC.

The genes are TRBV7-8 and TRBJ2-2; no definite D call. Between the trimmed V and J ends, which lost 1 base and 1 base, there was a span of 16 bases. CDR1 and CDR2 (germline): SGHVS, FQNEAQ. The CDR3 is 18 amino acids. The CDR3 nucleotides are TGTGCCAGCAGCTTAGGTCGGCGAGGTCTGGTGAACACCGGGGAGCTGTTTTTT. Encoded protein: CASSLGRRGLVNTGELFF.

In this sample, this clone turned up once. This chain joins TRBV5-1 and TRBJ2-3, with D perhaps TRBD1 (6 bases). Per the germline V gene, CDR1 is SGHRS and CDR2 is YFSETQ. The CDR3 is 16 residues long. The V end was cut by 0 bases, the J end by 6 bases, with 17 bases between. CDR3 residues: CASSLGLPGGQDTQYF. The CDR3 DNA follows: TGCGCCAGCAGCTTGGGGCTCCCTGGCGGACAGGATACGCAGTATTTT.

V gene TRBV5-4 combines with J gene TRBJ1-4, with 9 bases that match TRBD1. The CDR3 sequence is 15 residues long. From germline, CDR1 is SGHNT and CDR2 YYREEE (reference sequence). With V trimmed by 4 bases and J by 4 bases, 5 bases remained unmatched. The CDR3 DNA reads TGTGCCAGCAGCCACCCGACAGGGGGTAATGAAAAACTGTTTTTT. This translates into CASSHPTGGNEKLFF.

This rearrangement joins TRBV5-4 to TRBJ2-7, with 8 bases lining up with TRBD2. CDR1 and CDR2 from the germline V gene are SGHNT and YYREEE (reference sequence). The J segment lost 3 bases and the V segment lost 2 bases, leaving 7 bases of the junction unmatched. The length of the CDR3 is 15 residues. The CDR3: CASSFSGGGYYEQYF. The DNA for the CDR3 is TGTGCCAGCAGCTTTTCCGGGGGGGGGTACTACGAGCAGTACTTC.